The 3 T cell receptor beta chains reported below all come from one sample, sequenced in a study of shared clonotypes between healthy human individuals. Libraries were prepared by immunoSEQ multiplex PCR; TCRdb keeps only in-frame clonotypes and omits some of them. The profile shows roughly 1.5 million clones, 95% to 99% of them singletons. The source material was naive CD4+ T cells sorted from blood. Sample subset: CD45RA+ positively selected. Every receptor here comes from a man younger than 40 in good health.

This clone was picked up one time. The rearrangement joins TRBV28 to TRBJ2-4; 10 bases match TRBD1. V shed 6 bases and J 6 bases; nucleotides not matched to a gene: 8. This CDR3 is built from 15 residues. CDR1 is MDHEN and CDR2 is SYDVKM in the germline V gene. Written as DNA, the CDR3 is TGTGCCAGCAGCATCGGACAGGGGGAGCGAAACATTCAGTACTTC. It is translated as CASSIGQGERNIQYF.

The J gene is TRBJ1-1, the V gene TRBV9; weak D call: TRBD1 (6 bases). The CDR3 is made up of 14 amino acids. V dropped 2 bases and J dropped 1 base, with 9 bases sitting between them. The germline V gene encodes CDR1 SGDLS and CDR2 YYNGEE. The DNA for the CDR3 is TGTGCCAGCAGCGTGGGACAATCGAACACTGAAGCTTTCTTT. Amino acid sequence: CASSVGQSNTEAFF.

V usage is TRBV7-9 and J usage is TRBJ2-1; no definite D call. The germline CDR1 and CDR2 sequences are SEHNR and FQNEAQ (reference sequence). The CDR3 is made up of 14 amino acids. Trimming removed 1 base at V and 1 base at J, with 5 bases between. CDR3 in amino acids: CASSLDGSYNEQFF. Written as DNA, the CDR3 is TGTGCCAGCAGCTTAGACGGTTCCTACAATGAGCAGTTCTTC. The full variable domain, its missing parts supplied by reference TRBV7-9 and TRBJ2-1, is DTGVSQNPRHKITKRGQNVTFRCDPISEHNRLYWYRQTLGQGPEFLTYFQNEAQLEKSRLLSDRFSAERPKGSFSTLEIQRTEQGDSAMYLCASSLDGSYNEQFFGPGTRLTVL.